The source of this TCR beta chain is a study of blood T cell repertoires in COVID-19. Turning to the study itself: COVID-19 samples from acute and convalescent phases originated in the United States, Italy and Spain. The cDNA or gDNA used as material had been derived from T cells, B-cell-depleted T cells, or PBMCs.

Repertoires were generated with immunoSEQ multiplex PCR, while TCRdb's copy carries only in-frame clones and drops some. Of some 140,000 clones listed, roughly 80% are singletons. Germline V lookup: CDR1 SGHDT, CDR2 YYEEEE. This CDR3 region has 12 residues. V lost 3 bases, J lost 8 bases, and 11 bases lay in between. The specimen was peripheral blood. The chain is built from TRBV5-6 and TRBJ1-1, with D possibly matching TRBD1 (6 bases). The clonotype was recovered from an elderly woman with acute or convalescent COVID-19. CDR3 region: CASSSSGTEAFF. In nucleotides, the CDR3 is TGTGCCAGCAGCTCCTCGGGGACAGAAGCTTTCTTT.